This TCR beta chain stems from a study of human T cells and chemical hapten exposure. Study in general: Patients, predominantly female, presented with alopecia areata, totalis or universalis.

Time point in this sample: pre-sensitization, week 0. The treatment: therapeutic diphenylcyclopropenone sensitization with weekly scalp DPC. Individual cDNA molecules received unique molecular identifiers in the library. TCRdb independently ran MiXCR on the RACE reads; one entry per CDR3 protein. Among approximately 370,000 distinct CDR3 sequences listed, around 5.5% were seen once. V lost 1 base, J lost 4 bases, and 7 bases lay in between. The CDR3 loop spans 13 amino acids. From germline, CDR1 is SNHLY and CDR2 FYNNEI. Here the sequenced sample was whole blood, taken in connection with sensitization to the hapten diphenylcyclopropenone (DPC). The clonotype originates from a woman younger than 30 with alopecia areata. Some clones in this sample may be carry-over from other donors' samples. V and J are TRBV2 and TRBJ1-2; D remains unclear. This CDR3 reads CASSEGERYGYTF. The CDR3 nucleotides read TGTGCCAGCAGTGAAGGGGAACGCTATGGCTACACCTTC.